This is a list of T cell receptor beta chains from one sample in a study of OX40 agonist ivuxolimab in advanced cancers. Profiling relied on immunoSEQ multiplex PCR, and the TCRdb table lists in-frame clones only, not all of them. The table shows some 60,000 clones, with about 91% occurring only once. The sample in question was CD4+ or CD8+ T cells sorted from blood, obtained in a trial of the OX40 agonist ivuxolimab. All receptors derive from an adult with an advanced solid tumor such as melanoma, head and neck, liver or kidney cancer. CDR3s include the opening cysteine and the closing phenylalanine or tryptophan. The D gene is left open where the match is weak. Size is omitted from some rows. Given values are once, few, many or a class for expanded clones.

v_gene	abundance	j_gene	d_gene	CDR3aa	CDR3nt
TRBV10-3	once	TRBJ2-3	TRBD2	CAIGLAPSTDTQYF	TGTGCCATCGGACTAGCGCCTAGCACAGATACGCAGTATTTT
TRBV27	.	TRBJ1-5	TRBD1	CASSLTGRGPQHF	TGTGCCAGCAGTTTGACAGGGAGGGGGCCCCAGCATTTT
TRBV18	once	TRBJ2-3	.	CASSDTTDTQYF	TGTGCCAGCTCAGACACCACAGATACGCAGTATTTT
TRBV6-5	.	TRBJ2-5	TRBD2	CASSEQAGGQETQYF	TGTGCCAGCAGCGAGCAAGCGGGAGGGCAAGAGACCCAGTACTTC
TRBV14	.	TRBJ1-1	TRBD1	CASSQRDRGLNTEAFF	TGTGCCAGCAGCCAACGAGACAGGGGCCTGAACACTGAAGCTTTCTTT
TRBV19	.	TRBJ1-2	TRBD1	CASTEGARGYTF	TGTGCCAGTACGGAGGGGGCAAGGGGCTACACCTTC
TRBV28	.	TRBJ2-5	.	CASSQRGVGGQETQYF	TGTGCCAGCAGCCAGAGAGGGGTAGGGGGTCAAGAGACCCAGTACTTC
TRBV27	.	TRBJ2-1	.	CASSWSLASNEQFF	TGTGCCAGCAGTTGGTCACTAGCCTCCAATGAGCAGTTCTTC
TRBV2	.	TRBJ2-3	TRBD2	CASSHQAGGTDTQYF	TGTGCCAGCAGCCACCAAGCGGGAGGCACAGATACGCAGTATTTT
TRBV7-3	few	TRBJ2-3	.	CASSSPPTDTQYF	TGTGCCAGCAGCTCGCCGCCAACAGATACGCAGTATTTT